These T cell receptor beta chains were read from a single sample in a study of blood T cells in healthy people across ages. One entry per CDR3 protein, called by TCRdb with MiXCR from the 5' RACE reads. The sample has fewer than 2 million distinct CDR3 sequences; about two fifths are singletons. The sample taken for sequencing was blood. The source is a human donor in good health. The CDR3 runs from the conserved cysteine through the conserved F or W. Each record gives: V gene, clone size, D gene, J gene, CDR3 protein, CDR3 DNA. D genes are given only for firm matches. Where a row states a size, it is once, few, many or the class of an expanded clone; other rows omit it.

V gene: TRBV4-3; clone size: many; D gene: TRBD2; J gene: TRBJ2-4; CDR3 protein: CASSPGGGKNIQYF; CDR3 DNA: TGCGCCAGCAGCCCGGGGGGGGGCAAAAACATTCAGTACTTC
V gene: TRBV20-1; clone size: many; D gene: .; J gene: TRBJ2-7; CDR3 protein: CSATNRAPYEQYF; CDR3 DNA: TGCAGTGCTACTAACAGGGCCCCCTACGAGCAGTACTTC
V gene: TRBV7-3; clone size: .; D gene: .; J gene: TRBJ2-3; CDR3 protein: CASSSFGLDDTDTQYF; CDR3 DNA: TGTGCCAGCAGCTCATTTGGACTCGACGACACAGATACGCAGTATTTT
V gene: TRBV20-1; clone size: .; D gene: TRBD2; J gene: TRBJ2-1; CDR3 protein: CSARDGLAEPYNEQFF; CDR3 DNA: TGCAGTGCTAGAGATGGGCTAGCGGAGCCCTACAATGAGCAGTTCTTC
V gene: TRBV12-3/TRBV12-4; clone size: .; D gene: .; J gene: TRBJ2-7; CDR3 protein: CASRLRYSYNEQYF; CDR3 DNA: TGTGCCAGCAGACTAAGGTATTCCTACAATGAGCAGTACTTC
V gene: TRBV20-1; clone size: .; D gene: TRBD2; J gene: TRBJ2-3; CDR3 protein: CSAVARGGSTDTQYF; CDR3 DNA: TGCAGTGCGGTCGCACGGGGGGGCAGCACAGATACGCAGTATTTT
V gene: TRBV7-6; clone size: .; D gene: .; J gene: TRBJ2-3; CDR3 protein: CASVPGNTDTQYF; CDR3 DNA: TGTGCCAGCGTTCCGGGGAACACAGATACGCAGTATTTT
V gene: TRBV7-2; clone size: .; D gene: TRBD2; J gene: TRBJ2-1; CDR3 protein: CASSPRLSGVGDEQFF; CDR3 DNA: TGTGCCAGCAGCCCCAGACTAAGCGGGGTGGGGGATGAGCAGTTCTTC
V gene: TRBV20-1; clone size: few; D gene: TRBD1; J gene: TRBJ2-7; CDR3 protein: CSARDLRGTGVEQYF; CDR3 DNA: TGCAGTGCTAGAGATCTTAGAGGGACAGGGGTCGAGCAGTACTTC
V gene: TRBV6-6; clone size: .; D gene: .; J gene: TRBJ1-2; CDR3 protein: CASSYTANNYGYTF; CDR3 DNA: TGTGCCAGCAGTTACACCGCGAACAACTATGGCTACACCTTC
V gene: TRBV5-5; clone size: few; D gene: .; J gene: TRBJ1-4; CDR3 protein: CASSVFGGGRQEKLFF; CDR3 DNA: TGTGCCAGCAGCGTTTTTGGGGGCGGGAGACAGGAAAAACTGTTTTTT
V gene: TRBV4-3; clone size: few; D gene: TRBD2; J gene: TRBJ2-3; CDR3 protein: CASSLLRGAFTDTQYF; CDR3 DNA: TGCGCCAGCAGCCTCCTGCGGGGGGCCTTTACAGATACGCAGTATTTT
V gene: TRBV7-9; clone size: .; D gene: .; J gene: TRBJ2-1; CDR3 protein: CASSLVGQRYEQFF; CDR3 DNA: TGTGCCAGCAGCTTGGTTGGACAGAGATATGAGCAGTTCTTC
V gene: TRBV5-1; clone size: few; D gene: TRBD2; J gene: TRBJ2-1; CDR3 protein: CASSPGLAGQGGYNEQFF; CDR3 DNA: TGCGCCAGCAGCCCGGGACTAGCGGGACAAGGCGGCTACAATGAGCAGTTCTTC
V gene: TRBV10-3; clone size: .; D gene: .; J gene: TRBJ1-2; CDR3 protein: CAISEGLQGRDYGYTF; CDR3 DNA: TGTGCCATCAGTGAAGGTTTGCAGGGTAGGGACTATGGCTACACCTTC
V gene: TRBV18; clone size: .; D gene: .; J gene: TRBJ2-1; CDR3 protein: CASSLRTIEEQFF; CDR3 DNA: TGTGCCAGCTCCCTAAGGACTATTGAGGAGCAGTTCTTC
V gene: TRBV7-9; clone size: few; D gene: .; J gene: TRBJ2-3; CDR3 protein: CASSRAVQVSTDTQYF; CDR3 DNA: TGTGCCAGCAGCCGTGCGGTACAAGTAAGCACAGATACGCAGTATTTT
V gene: TRBV28; clone size: few; D gene: .; J gene: TRBJ2-7; CDR3 protein: CASSTAGHSYEQYF; CDR3 DNA: TGTGCCAGCAGTACCGCGGGACACTCCTACGAGCAGTACTTC
V gene: TRBV4-1; clone size: .; D gene: .; J gene: TRBJ2-3; CDR3 protein: CASSQVLDSTDTQYF; CDR3 DNA: TGCGCCAGCAGCCAAGTTCTCGATTCGACAGATACGCAGTATTTT
V gene: TRBV2; clone size: .; D gene: TRBD1; J gene: TRBJ1-2; CDR3 protein: CASIRVGQVPQANYGYTF; CDR3 DNA: TGTGCCAGCATCCGGGTGGGACAGGTACCACAAGCTAACTATGGCTACACCTTC
V gene: TRBV7-9; clone size: few; D gene: .; J gene: TRBJ2-4; CDR3 protein: CAFGVNDIQYF; CDR3 DNA: TGTGCCTTCGGGGTTAACGACATTCAGTACTTC
V gene: TRBV7-2; clone size: .; D gene: .; J gene: TRBJ2-6; CDR3 protein: CASSLNGPSGANVLTF; CDR3 DNA: TGTGCCAGCAGCTTAAATGGACCATCTGGGGCCAACGTCCTGACTTTC
V gene: TRBV27; clone size: few; D gene: TRBD1; J gene: TRBJ1-4; CDR3 protein: CASRPTGTGEGKLFF; CDR3 DNA: TGTGCCAGCAGGCCTACCGGGACAGGGGAGGGAAAACTGTTTTTT
V gene: TRBV6-2/TRBV6-3; clone size: few; D gene: .; J gene: TRBJ1-2; CDR3 protein: CASGPDWTTLGYTF; CDR3 DNA: TGTGCCAGCGGCCCAGACTGGACGACCCTGGGCTACACCTTC
V gene: TRBV3-1; clone size: few; D gene: .; J gene: TRBJ1-1; CDR3 protein: CASSQGFAGKAFF; CDR3 DNA: TGTGCCAGCAGCCAGGGGTTCGCAGGGAAAGCTTTCTTT
V gene: TRBV4-3; clone size: many; D gene: .; J gene: TRBJ2-1; CDR3 protein: CASSQDVGREQFF; CDR3 DNA: TGCGCCAGCAGCCAAGATGTGGGTAGAGAGCAGTTCTTC